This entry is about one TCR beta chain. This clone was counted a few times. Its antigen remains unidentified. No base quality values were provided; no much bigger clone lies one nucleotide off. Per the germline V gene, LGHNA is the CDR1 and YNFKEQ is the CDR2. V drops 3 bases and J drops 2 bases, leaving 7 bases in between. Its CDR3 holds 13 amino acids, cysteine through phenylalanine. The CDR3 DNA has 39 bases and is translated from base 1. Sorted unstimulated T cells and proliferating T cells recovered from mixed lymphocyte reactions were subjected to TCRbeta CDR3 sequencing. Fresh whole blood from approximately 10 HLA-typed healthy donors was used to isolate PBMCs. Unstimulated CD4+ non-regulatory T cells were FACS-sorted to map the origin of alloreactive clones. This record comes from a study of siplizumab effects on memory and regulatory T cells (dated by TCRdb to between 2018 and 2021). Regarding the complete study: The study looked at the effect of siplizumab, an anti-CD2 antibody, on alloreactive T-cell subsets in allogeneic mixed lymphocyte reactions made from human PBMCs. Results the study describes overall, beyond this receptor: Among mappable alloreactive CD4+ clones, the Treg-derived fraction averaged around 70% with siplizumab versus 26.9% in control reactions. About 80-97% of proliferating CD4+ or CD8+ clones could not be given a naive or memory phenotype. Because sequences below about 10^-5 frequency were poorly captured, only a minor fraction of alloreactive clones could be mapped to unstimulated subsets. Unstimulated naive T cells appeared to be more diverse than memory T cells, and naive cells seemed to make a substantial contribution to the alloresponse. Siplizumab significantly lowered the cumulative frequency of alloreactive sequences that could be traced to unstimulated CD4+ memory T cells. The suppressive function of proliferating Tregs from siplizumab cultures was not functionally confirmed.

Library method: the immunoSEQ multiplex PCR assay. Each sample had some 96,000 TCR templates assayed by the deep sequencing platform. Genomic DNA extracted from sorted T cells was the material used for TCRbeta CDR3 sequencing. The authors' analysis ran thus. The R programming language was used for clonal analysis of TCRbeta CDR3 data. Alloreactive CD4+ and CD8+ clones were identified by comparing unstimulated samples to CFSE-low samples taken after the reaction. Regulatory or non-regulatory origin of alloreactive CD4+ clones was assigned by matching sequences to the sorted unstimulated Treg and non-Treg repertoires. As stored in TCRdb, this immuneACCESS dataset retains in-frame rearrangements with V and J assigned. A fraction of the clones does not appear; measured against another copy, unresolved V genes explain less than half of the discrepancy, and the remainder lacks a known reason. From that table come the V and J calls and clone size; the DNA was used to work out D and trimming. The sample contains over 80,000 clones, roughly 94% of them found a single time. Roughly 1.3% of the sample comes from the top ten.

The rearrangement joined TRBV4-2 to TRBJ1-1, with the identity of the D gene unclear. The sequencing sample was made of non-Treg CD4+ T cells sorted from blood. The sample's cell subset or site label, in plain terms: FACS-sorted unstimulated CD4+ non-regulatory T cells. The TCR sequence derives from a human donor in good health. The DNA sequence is TGTGCCAGCAGCCAGATAGGCAACACTGAAGCTTTCTTT. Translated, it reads CASSQIGNTEAFF.